This TCR beta chain was identified in a study of cytomegalovirus exposure and HLA in healthy donors. Regarding this clone: Its cognate antigen is unknown.

Study results and caveats: Upon later analysis, HLA-associated TCR beta chains proved more clonally expanded than other, equally common chains.

The PCR made use of 60 Vbeta and 13 Jbeta primers. Measured with immunoSEQ multiplex PCR; TCRdb has only the in-frame clones, and not every one. The sample records approximately 170,000 clones, 73% being singletons. V lost 4 bases, J lost 0 bases, and 13 bases lay in between. Germline CDR1 reads SGHRS; CDR2 reads YFSETQ. The CDR3 sequence is 15 residues long. The origin of this receptor is a woman aged 18-35 years in good health and CMV-seropositive. Sample: PBMCs. The chain uses TRBV5-1 and TRBJ1-1; a weak D match, TRBD1 (5 bases). The DNA for the CDR3 is TGCGCCAGCAGCGGGCCGGGACTTATGAACACTGAAGCTTTCTTT. Its translation: CASSGPGLMNTEAFF.